This T cell receptor (beta chain) was found in a study of CD8+ T cells in alopecia areata. After isolation, RNA underwent reverse transcription to generate cDNA as the sequencing template. Measured with immunoSEQ multiplex PCR; TCRdb has only the in-frame clones, and not every one. The sample has roughly 230,000 clones; around 43% are singletons. Treatment given: oral pan-JAK inhibitor, 5-10 mg twice daily. The table lists this clone with a few counts. Between the trimmed V and J ends, which lost 10 bases and 1 base, there was a span of 16 bases. This CDR3 is built from 14 residues. Looked up from germline, CDR1 is MGHDK and CDR2 is SYGVNS.

The rearrangement joins TRBV25-1 to TRBJ1-1; the D is unclear. The sequence came from a human donor with alopecia areata. The material was CD4+ T cells sorted from blood, obtained at roughly week 36, from a patient treated with tofacitinib. The CDR3: CATSPGPRNTEAFF. The CDR3 DNA reads TGTGCCACCTCGCCGGGTCCTAGGAACACTGAAGCTTTCTTT.